This TCR beta chain was retrieved from a study of Ad26.COV2.S vaccination and SARS-CoV-2 variants. Study-level findings and limits: Placebo and vaccine recipients had non-spike TCR breadth that was similar. Vaccinees displayed broader spike-specific TCR repertoires than placebo recipients.

TCRdb's copy holds only in-frame clones and misses some; the assay was immunoSEQ multiplex PCR. The table includes roughly 420,000 clones, approximately 87% detected once. Sample treatment: 19 received Ad26.COV2.S at low or high dose, single or two shots; about five received placebo; per-sample allocation not given. Sample collection was performed on day 63 after the first vaccine or placebo injection. As to this clone: Its antigen remains unknown.

The clonotype was recovered from a person between 18 and 60 years old who received the Ad26.COV2.S COVID-19 vaccine or a placebo. The sequencing here drew on peripheral blood, taken in a trial of Ad26.COV2.S vaccine versus placebo.

CDR3 amino acids: CASSQSGWVGQPQHF. CDR3 coding DNA: TGTGCCAGCAGCCAGTCCGGATGGGTAGGGCAGCCCCAGCATTTT. V and J are TRBV3-1 (or the pseudogene TRBV3-2) and TRBJ1-5; D remains ambiguous. Trimming left V 3 bases short and J 7 bases short, with 16 bases between. The CDR3 consists of 15 residues. CDR1 and CDR2 (germline): LGHDT, YNNKEL (reference sequence).